This entry concerns a single T cell receptor (beta chain). The data were obtained in a study of blood T cell repertoires in COVID-19. Germline V gene data show CDR1 as MNHEY and CDR2 as SMNVEV (reference sequence). J lost 2 bases, V lost 4 bases, and 8 bases had no gene match. This CDR3 has 17 residues. Here immunoSEQ multiplex PCR was the method, and the copy in TCRdb shows in-frame clones only, minus some. The data hold 400,000 or so clones, with around 87% observed a single time. For recovered donors of Cohort 3, there were two negative PCRs, clearance, or symptom resolution. This chain connects TRBV27 to TRBJ2-7; 13 positions match TRBD2. The sequence came from a man younger than 45 who had recovered from COVID-19. The source material was PBMCs or T cells enriched from blood (not recorded which). The CDR3: CASSSRSLAGGPYEQYF. The CDR3 bases are TGTGCCAGCAGTTCCCGCTCACTAGCGGGAGGGCCCTACGAGCAGTACTTC.